The rows below give T cell receptor beta chains drawn from one sample of a study of T-cell reconstitution after alpha-beta-depleted transplantation in children. TCRdb ran MiXCR on the PCR reads and lists one entry per CDR3 protein. The repertoire holds about 400,000 distinct CDR3 sequences, with about 17% as singletons. The sequences come from PBMCs, mostly from graft donor cells, collected 360 days after TCRalphabeta/CD19-depleted stem cell transplant. Every receptor here comes from a boy under two years old who had a stem cell transplant for Wiskott-Aldrich syndrome, so the T cells may come from the graft donor. The CDR3 runs from the conserved cysteine through the conserved F or W. The order of the fields is J gene, clone size, V gene, D gene, CDR3 protein, CDR3 DNA. D genes are given only for firm matches. Some rows mark clone size as missing; the rest say once, few, many or name a class of expanded clone.

>TRBJ2-3|few|TRBV20-1|NA
CSASPGEVPSTDTQYF
TGCAGTGCTAGTCCGGGAGAAGTCCCTAGCACAGATACGCAGTATTTT
>TRBJ2-7|few|TRBV2|TRBD2
CASSPGLLYEQYF
TGTGCCAGCAGTCCGGGACTACTCTACGAGCAGTACTTC
>TRBJ2-7|few|TRBV7-2|NA
CASRITSLGYYEQYF
TGTGCCAGCAGGATTACGTCATTGGGGTACTACGAGCAGTACTTC
>TRBJ2-5|many|TRBV28|NA
CASSPPSPETQYF
TGTGCCAGCAGTCCCCCAAGTCCAGAGACCCAGTACTTC
>TRBJ2-7|few|TRBV7-9|TRBD2
CASSSGSGREWYEQYF
TGTGCCAGCAGCTCGGGTAGCGGGAGGGAGTGGTACGAGCAGTACTTC
>TRBJ2-1|NA|TRBV7-2|TRBD2
CASSLWPLAGAF
TGTGCCAGCAGCTTATGGCCCCTAGCGGGAGCGTTC
>TRBJ2-4|NA|TRBV5-1|TRBD2
CASSLIPDSGSRWAIQYF
TGCGCCAGCAGCTTGATTCCGGATAGCGGGAGTAGATGGGCCATTCAGTACTTC
>TRBJ2-7|NA|TRBV7-6|TRBD1
CASSLAWGTGTPYEQYF
TGTGCCAGCAGCTTAGCTTGGGGGACAGGCACCCCCTACGAGCAGTACTTC
>TRBJ2-7|few|TRBV28|NA
CASRPPVRYEQYF
TGTGCCAGCAGACCACCCGTCCGCTACGAGCAGTACTTC
>TRBJ1-6|few|TRBV12-3/TRBV12-4|NA
CASSSQGSSPLHF
TGTGCCAGCAGTTCACAGGGTAGTTCACCCCTCCACTTT
>TRBJ2-1|few|TRBV20-1|TRBD2
CSAAGLAGEETFDEQFF
TGCAGTGCGGCGGGACTAGCGGGAGAGGAAACTTTTGACGAGCAGTTCTTC
>TRBJ2-1|NA|TRBV6-2/TRBV6-3|NA
CASRDAENEQFF
TGTGCCAGCAGAGACGCGGAGAATGAGCAGTTCTTC
>TRBJ2-1|many|TRBV7-8|NA
CASSLTDYQGEQFF
TGTGCCAGCAGCTTAACGGACTATCAGGGTGAGCAGTTCTTC
>TRBJ2-4|few|TRBV5-8|TRBD1
CASSYDRGRNIQYF
TGTGCCAGCAGCTATGACAGGGGTAGAAACATTCAGTACTTC
>TRBJ2-1|NA|TRBV29-1|TRBD2
CSARTSGGANEQFF
TGCAGCGCTCGGACTAGCGGGGGGGCCAATGAGCAGTTCTTC
>TRBJ2-3|NA|TRBV12-3/TRBV12-4|TRBD2
CASSRLAGGDTQYF
TGTGCCAGCAGCCGACTAGCGGGGGGGGATACGCAGTATTTT
>TRBJ2-7|NA|TRBV10-2|NA
CASSEAGGQQYF
TGCGCCAGCAGTGAGGCTGGGGGCCAGCAGTACTTC
>TRBJ2-3|few|TRBV10-2|TRBD2
CASIPSVAGSTDTQYF
TGCGCCAGCATTCCGTCGGTAGCGGGGAGCACAGATACGCAGTATTTT
>TRBJ2-1|NA|TRBV29-1|TRBD2
CSVGGLAGGFNEQFF
TGCAGCGTTGGGGGACTAGCGGGAGGGTTCAATGAGCAGTTCTTC
>TRBJ2-7|NA|TRBV10-2|NA
CASLGGVYSYEQYF
TGCGCCAGCCTCGGCGGGGTATACTCCTACGAGCAGTACTTC
>TRBJ2-4|few|TRBV5-1|NA
CASSLTVGILAKNIQYF
TGCGCCAGCAGCTTGACCGTCGGGATTCTAGCCAAAAACATTCAGTACTTC
>TRBJ2-2|NA|TRBV12-3/TRBV12-4|TRBD2
CASSAGGINTGELFF
TGTGCCAGCAGCGCGGGGGGGATTAACACCGGGGAGCTGTTTTTT
>TRBJ2-7|few|TRBV4-2|TRBD1
CASSQGGQGEYF
TGTGCCAGCAGCCAAGGAGGACAGGGGGAGTACTTC
>TRBJ2-3|NA|TRBV12-3/TRBV12-4|TRBD2
CASSFPLAGASDTQYF
TGTGCCAGCAGCTTCCCCCTAGCGGGAGCGTCAGATACGCAGTATTTT
>TRBJ2-5|NA|TRBV3-1|TRBD1
CASTKPGQGLGETQYF
TGTGCCAGCACCAAGCCGGGACAGGGGTTGGGAGAGACCCAGTACTTC
>TRBJ2-1|many|TRBV11-2|NA
CASSQKMIGNEQFF
TGTGCCAGCAGCCAAAAAATGATCGGGAATGAGCAGTTCTTC
>TRBJ2-7|NA|TRBV4-3|NA
CASSQAVGPHYEQYF
TGCGCCAGCAGCCAAGCAGTGGGACCTCACTACGAGCAGTACTTC
>TRBJ2-2|NA|TRBV19|NA
CASSIASTGELFF
TGTGCCAGTAGTATAGCTAGCACCGGGGAGCTGTTTTTT
>TRBJ1-5|NA|TRBV21-1|NA
CASSHPDRGQGCQPQHF
TGTGCCAGCAGCCATCCAGACAGGGGGCAAGGTTGTCAGCCCCAGCATTTT
>TRBJ1-2|few|TRBV4-3|TRBD1
CASSVRTGWSGGYTF
TGCGCCAGCAGCGTCCGGACAGGATGGTCTGGTGGCTACACCTTC
>TRBJ2-1|few|TRBV20-1|NA
CSASPATGVEQFF
TGCAGTGCTAGCCCCGCGACGGGGGTTGAGCAGTTCTTC
>TRBJ2-1|many|TRBV10-3|NA
CAISEGRYYNEQFF
TGTGCCATCAGTGAGGGAAGGTACTACAATGAGCAGTTCTTC
>TRBJ2-1|many|TRBV15|NA
CATSRGLSGYNEQFF
TGTGCCACCAGCAGAGGTCTTTCAGGATACAATGAGCAGTTCTTC
>TRBJ1-2|NA|TRBV5-1|NA
CASSVTGSYTF
TGCGCCAGCAGCGTGACAGGCAGCTACACCTTC
>TRBJ2-2|few|TRBV5-1|NA
CASSLAPGTGELFF
TGCGCCAGCAGCTTGGCACCGGGAACCGGGGAGCTGTTTTTT
>TRBJ2-7|NA|TRBV7-9|NA
CASSQKRAPSYEQYF
TGTGCCAGCAGCCAAAAAAGGGCCCCCTCCTACGAGCAGTACTTC
>TRBJ2-2|few|TRBV9|NA
CASSVLPKGTGELFF
TGTGCCAGCAGCGTACTCCCGAAGGGAACCGGGGAGCTGTTTTTT
>TRBJ2-5|NA|TRBV28|TRBD2
CASSLLGLAEETQYF
TGTGCCAGCAGTTTATTGGGACTAGCGGAAGAGACCCAGTACTTC
>TRBJ2-5|NA|TRBV6-6|NA
CASSLQRETQYF
TGTGCCAGCAGTCTGCAGAGAGAGACCCAGTACTTC
>TRBJ1-5|few|TRBV25-1|NA
CASSERVDSNQPQHF
TGTGCCAGCAGTGAACGGGTGGATAGCAATCAGCCCCAGCATTTT
>TRBJ1-1|NA|TRBV5-1|NA
CASSFQWGNTEAFF
TGCGCCAGCAGCTTTCAGTGGGGGAACACTGAAGCTTTCTTT
>TRBJ2-3|few|TRBV7-9|NA
CASSSPLSGGTDTQYF
TGTGCCAGCAGCTCCCCCCTGAGCGGAGGGACAGATACGCAGTATTTT
>TRBJ1-4|few|TRBV29-1|TRBD1
CSANPGQGGEKLFF
TGCAGCGCCAATCCGGGACAGGGTGGTGAAAAACTGTTTTTT
>TRBJ2-1|NA|TRBV3-1|NA
CASSQGTMINEQFF
TGTGCCAGCAGCCAAGGGACCATGATCAATGAGCAGTTCTTC
>TRBJ1-1|few|TRBV5-6|TRBD1
CASSLGGQGGRAEAFF
TGTGCCAGCAGCTTGGGAGGTCAGGGGGGACGGGCTGAAGCTTTCTTT
>TRBJ2-5|few|TRBV28|NA
CASSGVRPGETQYF
TGTGCCAGCAGCGGCGTGAGGCCAGGGGAGACCCAGTACTTC
>TRBJ2-3|few|TRBV7-2|TRBD2
CASSLRGGTSGIRSTDTQYF
TGTGCCAGCAGCTTGCGCGGCGGGACTAGCGGCATAAGAAGCACAGATACGCAGTATTTT
>TRBJ2-1|NA|TRBV20-1|TRBD2
CSARDSGWTSGDNEQFF
TGCAGTGCTAGAGATTCAGGGTGGACTAGCGGGGACAATGAGCAGTTCTTC
>TRBJ1-1|NA|TRBV10-3|NA
CAITSGTEAFF
TGTGCCATCACCTCCGGTACAGAAGCTTTCTTT
>TRBJ2-5|many|TRBV20-1|NA
CSARPSGAVGGTQYF
TGCAGTGCTAGACCATCAGGGGCCGTAGGGGGGACCCAGTACTTC
>TRBJ2-1|NA|TRBV6-5|TRBD2
CASSYPSIAGGSYNEQFF
TGTGCCAGCAGTTATCCATCAATAGCGGGAGGCTCCTACAATGAGCAGTTCTTC